Here is one T cell receptor (beta chain) with its context. Antigen specificity is unknown. The data were taken from a study of cytomegalovirus exposure and HLA in healthy donors. Whole-study results and caveats: Usually a TCR sequence was rare, but some public TCRs were found in many donors. According to a later analysis, donors in an Asian-associated ancestry cluster reportedly had fewer N-insertions than the approximately 670-donor mean.

This CDR3 spans 17 amino acids. Trimming cost V 7 bases and J 0 bases; bases outside gene matches: 10. CDR1 MGHRA and CDR2 YSYEKL come from the germline V gene. The PCR used 60 Vbeta and 13 Jbeta primers. Sequenced by immunoSEQ multiplex PCR; TCRdb stores in-frame clones only, minus some. This table has 200,000 or so clones, 83% appearing once. The sequence came from a girl aged 10 to 17 in good health and CMV-seronegative. What was sequenced was PBMCs. The chain links TRBV4-1 to TRBJ2-2, with 8 bases lining up with TRBD2. CDR3 DNA: TGCGCCAGCACCCGAGGATTAGCGGGGACGAACACCGGGGAGCTGTTTTTT. Encoded protein: CASTRGLAGTNTGELFF.